This T cell receptor (beta chain) was identified in a study of blood T cells in healthy people across ages. Study results and caveats: More naive CD4+ cells and higher diversity were found in long-lived than in aged donors. With unsorted PBMCs, a conclusive comparison of naive versus antigen-experienced cells was not possible.

With a J-beta primer mix and a sample-barcoded 5' primer, a second PCR ran roughly 6 to 11 cycles. Every single cDNA molecule received a tag from a template-switch adaptor with 12 random nucleotides. TCRdb reprocessed the 5' RACE reads via MiXCR and lists one record per CDR3 protein. The repertoire holds about 1.6 million distinct CDR3 sequences, 30% to 40% seen once, with approximately 11% in the top ten. About this clonotype: Its antigen remains unidentified.

The sequencing sample was made of blood. This clonotype originated in a woman in her thirties in good health.

CDR3 amino acids: CAISETGVTYGYTF. The CDR3 DNA reads TGTGCCATCAGTGAGACAGGGGTAACTTATGGCTACACCTTC. The V call is TRBV10-3, the J call TRBJ1-2; TRBD1 matches 7 bases. V was pared by 2 bases and J by 5 bases, with 5 bases of the junction left unmatched. The CDR3 length is 14 residues. Germline V CDR1 and CDR2: ENHRY, SYGVKD.